A selection of T cell receptor beta chains follows, all from one sample in a study of cytomegalovirus exposure and HLA in healthy donors. Assay used: immunoSEQ multiplex PCR; TCRdb lists only in-frame clones, some missing. The sample carries approximately 150,000 clones, 84% recorded once. Sequencing used PBMCs. These receptors all stem from a young man in good health and CMV-seropositive. The conserved cysteine and the conserved F or W are not part of the CDR3 here.

j_call v_call cdr3_aa
TRBJ2-1 TRBV5-4 ASSTGGISSYNEQF
TRBJ1-1 TRBV30 AWSDNRVGYTEAF
TRBJ2-5 TRBV30 AWGTGTGETQY
TRBJ2-5 TRBV2 ASRLSGERTQY
TRBJ2-6 TRBV7-3 ASSFRHSSGANVLT
TRBJ1-2 TRBV19 ASSIVNRQAYGYT
TRBJ2-6 TRBV28 ASSLAHTAGLANVLT
TRBJ1-1 TRBV7-3 ASSLAAYTEAF
TRBJ1-2 TRBV7-9 ASSATGGNYGYT
TRBJ2-7 TRBV27 ASAGTELERY
TRBJ2-6 TRBV4-2 ASRGTSGYFSGANVLT
TRBJ2-5 TRBV19 ASTAQANRGAGTQY
TRBJ2-5 TRBV10-2 ASSEMAQETQY
TRBJ2-3 TRBV2 ASSLTHREIADTQY
TRBJ1-1 TRBV5-6 ASSSDTGALNTEAF
TRBJ2-1 TRBV7-8 ASSSRSAGGPNEQF
TRBJ2-3 TRBV6-1 ASSLYSTDTQY
TRBJ1-4 TRBV5-4 ASSLEGVGTTTNEKLF
TRBJ1-5 TRBV28 ASLKSRLGQGARGNQPQH
TRBJ1-6 TRBV10-3 AISEGRFNSPLH
TRBJ2-1 TRBV6-1 ASSLLAGEGEQF
TRBJ1-1 TRBV30 AWGEGPAF
TRBJ2-3 TRBV6-5 ASSYRREQDTQY
TRBJ2-7 TRBV4-3 ASSHGRGGYEQY
TRBJ2-1 TRBV7-6 ASSLGGVSGYNEQF
TRBJ2-7 TRBV6-6 ASSYSRQGAYEQY
TRBJ2-1 TRBV27 ASRPREGSGSYNEQF
TRBJ2-7 TRBV14 ASSRRSGTGAYEQY
TRBJ2-1 TRBV5-4 ATRIRGLANEQF
TRBJ2-7 TRBV7-6 ASSLTPGQGTYEQY
TRBJ1-1 TRBV27 ASSLYAPNTEAF
TRBJ2-1 TRBV7-9 ASRWGLAGADEQF
TRBJ1-4 TRBV6-5 ASSPDTANEKLF
TRBJ1-2 TRBV28 ASSILDRGGYT
TRBJ2-3 TRBV6-6 ASTELAGADTQY
TRBJ2-3 TRBV4-1 ASSRFESLNTDTQY
TRBJ1-2 TRBV14 ASSYYEGPGYGYT
TRBJ2-1 TRBV28 ASSPETGDNEQF
TRBJ1-6 TRBV4-3 ASSQGAAGGWSAYNSPLH
TRBJ1-2 TRBV7-2 ASSPGGSGALGGYT
TRBJ1-2 TRBV7-6 ASSRLQEGAGYT
TRBJ2-3 TRBV27 ASSFLGGADTQY
TRBJ1-1 TRBV29-1 SVAGPRGTEAF
TRBJ2-2 TRBV7-7 ASSLVAGAIVGELF
TRBJ2-2 TRBV19 ASTPAGPWDTGELF
TRBJ2-5 TRBV4-2 ASSQDRSVPSETQY
TRBJ1-1 TRBV18 ASSFLGQADTEAF
TRBJ2-1 TRBV28 ASSLGTSSSYNEQF